What follows are 26 T cell receptor beta chains derived from one specimen sequenced in a study of beta chain features in type 1 diabetes. Investigators reverse transcribed all isolated RNA, so they sequenced expressed TCRB transcripts. Method: immunoSEQ multiplex PCR; TCRdb's copy keeps in-frame clones and lacks some. The sample includes 300,000 to 350,000 clones, about 15% of them seen just once. Sequences were obtained from central memory CD4+ T cells from blood. The receptors stem from a man younger than 45 in good health.

In regard to this clone: The sample has other DNA sequences that encode this CDR3 too. The chain carries TRBV6-1 and TRBJ2-3, with D perhaps TRBD1 (6 bases). V lost 4 bases and J 1 base, leaving 9 bases between the germline ends. The germline gives CDR1 MNHNS, CDR2 SASEGT. The CDR3 consists of 14 residues. CDR3: CASSGSGGTDTQYF. CDR3 coding DNA: TGTGCCAGCAGTGGGTCAGGGGGCACAGATACGCAGTATTTT.

The J gene is TRBJ2-6, the V gene TRBV15, with a weak D call TRBD2 (5 bases). V was trimmed by 0 bases and J by 2 bases, leaving 11 bases between them. Germline values: CDR1 LNHNV, CDR2 YYDKDF (reference sequence). The CDR3 spans 17 residues. The CDR3 is CATSRDWTEAGANVLTF. CDR3 in DNA: TGTGCCACCAGCAGAGATTGGACTGAGGCTGGGGCCAACGTCCTGACTTTC. The variable domain in full, completed from reference TRBV15 and TRBJ2-6, reads DAMVIQNPRYQVTQFGKPVTLSCSQTLNHNVMYWYQQKSSQAPKLLFHYYDKDFNNEADTPDNFQSRRPNTSFCFLDIRSPGLGDTAMYLCATSRDWTEAGANVLTFGAGSRLTVL.

The chain is built from TRBV29-1 and TRBJ2-3; D is ambiguous. V was cut by 5 bases and J by 2 bases, with 11 bases left in between. The CDR3 is 13 amino acids. The germline gives CDR1 SQVTM, CDR2 ANQGSEA. CDR3 nucleotides: TGCAGCGTTTATGACACCTTCACAGATACGCAGTATTTT. The encoded protein is CSVYDTFTDTQYF.

This clone was recorded a few times. The gene calls are TRBV19 and TRBJ1-6; a weak D match, TRBD1 (5 bases). The germline gives CDR1 LNHDA, CDR2 SQIVND (reference sequence). Trimming removed 7 bases at V and 10 bases at J, with 17 bases between. The length of the CDR3 is 14 residues. The CDR3 sequence: CASTPYGDFSPLHF. In DNA form, the CDR3 reads TGTGCCAGTACTCCGTATGGGGACTTCTCACCCCTCCACTTT.

The chain employs TRBV6-5 and TRBJ2-5; the D gene is possibly TRBD1 (5 bases). The CDR3 contains 13 residues. The V gene lost 3 bases and the J gene lost 5 bases, with 10 bases spanning the gap. The V gene's germline CDR1 is MNHEY and CDR2 SVGAGI. The CDR3 reads CASSYGAPETQYF. CDR3 nucleotide sequence: TGTGCCAGCAGTTATGGGGCCCCCGAGACCCAGTACTTC.

The V call is TRBV7-3, the J call TRBJ2-5; D gene uncertain. V was shortened by 4 bases and J by 5 bases, with 8 bases between the two germline ends. The CDR3 sequence is 12 residues long. Per the germline V gene, CDR1 is SGHTA and CDR2 is FQGTGA. CDR3 amino acids: CASSSLGETQYF. CDR3 sequence (DNA): TGTGCCAGCAGCTCACTTGGGGAGACCCAGTACTTC.

This clone was observed many times. This CDR3 is also generated by other DNA sequences in the sample. The rearrangement uses TRBV18 and TRBJ1-2; D not resolved. CDR3 length: 13 amino acids. V was pared by 3 bases and J by 3 bases, with 8 bases between. The germline V gene has CDR1 KGHSH and CDR2 LQKENI. The CDR3: CASSPGSDYGYTF. CDR3 DNA: TGTGCCAGCTCACCCGGCTCCGACTATGGCTACACCTTC. Combining the CDR3 with reference TRBV18 and TRBJ1-2 gives the whole variable domain NAGVMQNPRHLVRRRGQEARLRCSPMKGHSHVYWYRQLPEEGLKFMVYLQKENIIDESGMPKERFSAEFPKEGPSILRIQQVVRGDSAAYFCASSPGSDYGYTFGSGTRLTVV.

V is TRBV6-5 and J is TRBJ1-1, with D perhaps TRBD1 (5 bases). Germline CDR1 MNHEY, CDR2 SVGAGI. The CDR3 covers 16 residues. V was clipped by 3 bases and J by 5 bases, with 19 bases between them. The CDR3, as DNA: TGTGCCAGCAGTTATACGGGGCCCGGGGCGGGAACTGAAGCTTTCTTT. Amino acids: CASSYTGPGAGTEAFF.

This chain joins TRBV18 and TRBJ2-1; D might be TRBD2 (5 bases). V was cut by 3 bases and J by 6 bases, with 9 bases left in between. Germline-derived CDR1 and CDR2 are KGHSH and LQKENI. This CDR3 has 13 residues. The CDR3 sequence: CASSPRATNEQFF. CDR3 nucleotide sequence: TGTGCCAGCTCACCGCGGGCCACCAATGAGCAGTTCTTC.

This clone turned up a few times. A read error may produce the germline difference seen at one junction end. The chain joins TRBV27 to TRBJ2-7; D is undetermined. The CDR3 runs to 11 residues. Germline V gene lookup returns CDR1 MNHEY and CDR2 SMNVEV (reference sequence). The chain's CDR3 is CASSFSDEQYF. CDR3 coding DNA: TGTGCCAGCAGTTTCTCCGACGAGCAGTACTTC.

V gene TRBV18 combines with J gene TRBJ2-2; the match to TRBD1 covers 7 bases. V lost 8 bases, J lost 0 bases, and 6 bases stayed unmatched. Per germline, CDR1 KGHSH and CDR2 LQKENI. The CDR3 spans 15 residues. The CDR3: CASPPGQTNTGELFF. DNA of the CDR3: TGTGCCAGCCCCCCGGGACAGACGAACACCGGGGAGCTGTTTTTT.

The rearrangement joins TRBV6-5 to TRBJ2-3; TRBD2 agrees at 7 bases. CDR3 length: 14 amino acids. Germline-derived CDR1 and CDR2 are MNHEY and SVGAGI. V lost 5 bases to trimming and J lost 7 bases; unmatched junction nucleotides: 9. Here the CDR3 DNA reads TGTGCCAGCAGTACAGCGGGGACGGGGAATACGCAGTATTTT. Translated: CASSTAGTGNTQYF.

This clone showed up just a few times. The V call is TRBV7-2, the J call TRBJ2-7; TRBD1 is a possible D gene (6 bases). The V and J ends lost 3 bases and 3 bases respectively, with 18 bases between them. The CDR3 runs 16 residues. Germline CDR1 is SGHTA and CDR2 is FQGNSA. CDR3 bases: TGTGCCAGCAGCTTTGATGTCGGCGGCAGGGGCTACGAGCAGTACTTC. Translated: CASSFDVGGRGYEQYF. Full variable domain (missing parts from reference TRBV7-2 and TRBJ2-7): GAGVSQSPSNKVTEKGKDVELRCDPISGHTALYWYRQSLGQGLEFLIYFQGNSAPDKSGLPSDRFSAERTGGSVSTLTIQRTQQEDSAVYLCASSFDVGGRGYEQYFGPGTRLTVT.

At least ten counts were recorded for this clone. The CDR3, as DNA: TGTGCCACCCAACAGGGGATCTCCTTGAATCAGCCCCAGCATTTT. This translates into CATQQGISLNQPQHF. The J gene is TRBJ1-5, the V gene TRBV19, with 7 bases that match TRBD1. Germline CDR1 reads LNHDA; CDR2 reads SQIVND (reference sequence). The CDR3 is 15 residues long. J was trimmed by 4 bases and V by 10 bases; bases with no gene match: 13.

To note about this clone: At one of its ends the junction is not consistent with the germline gene, which may arise from a read error. The same CDR3 is also encoded by other DNA sequences in this sample. The rearrangement joins TRBV7-2 to TRBJ2-5, with no clear D. Per germline, CDR1 SGHTA and CDR2 FQGNSA. The CDR3 has 12 residues. The CDR3 region is CASSLGVETQYF. The CDR3 nucleotides read TGTGCCAGCAGTTTAGGAGTGGAGACCCAGTACTTC.

This clone was counted a few times. The chain uses TRBV9 and TRBJ2-7; 8 bases fit TRBD2. The CDR3 extends over 13 amino acids. In germline, CDR1 is SGDLS, CDR2 YYNGEE. After removal of 4 bases from V and 7 bases from J, the junction contained 7 bases not matched to a gene. CDR3 in DNA: TGTGCCAGCAGCACCGGACTAGCTAAGGAGCAGTACGTC. This codes for CASSTGLAKEQYV.

The chain is built from TRBV7-2 and TRBJ1-2; D not certain. Germline lookup yields CDR1 SGHTA and CDR2 FQGNSA. The CDR3 is made up of 13 amino acids. V was pared by 5 bases and J by 7 bases, with 14 bases between. CDR3 residues: CASSPGPPAGYTF. CDR3 nucleotide sequence: TGTGCCAGCAGCCCCGGACCGCCAGCTGGCTACACCTTC.

Only a few counts were recorded for this clone. V is TRBV5-6 and J is TRBJ2-5, with 8 nucleotides matching TRBD1. CDR1 is SGHDT, CDR2 YYEEEE, per germline. V lost 6 bases to trimming and J lost 2 bases; unmatched junction nucleotides: 3. This CDR3 comprises 13 residues. The CDR3 loop reads CASTRDRQETQYF. DNA of the CDR3: TGTGCCAGCACTCGGGACAGGCAAGAGACCCAGTACTTC. Full variable domain (rest looked up from reference TRBV5-6 and TRBJ2-5): DAGVTQSPTHLIKTRGQQVTLRCSPKSGHDTVSWYQQALGQGPQFIFQYYEEEERQRGNFPDRFSGHQFPNYSSELNVNALLLGDSALYLCASTRDRQETQYFGPGTRLLVL.

This clone was counted between two and nine times. The rearrangement joins TRBV27 to TRBJ1-5, with D possibly being TRBD1 (5 bases). This CDR3 has 15 amino acids. The germline V gene encodes CDR1 MNHEY and CDR2 SMNVEV (reference sequence). V lost 3 bases and J 9 bases, leaving 18 bases between the germline ends. The CDR3 loop is CASSLAGMPRGPQHF. The CDR3 DNA reads TGTGCCAGCAGTTTGGCAGGGATGCCTAGGGGGCCCCAGCATTTT.

The V and J genes are TRBV7-3 and TRBJ2-3; D is undetermined. This CDR3 comprises 14 residues. Germline values: CDR1 SGHTA, CDR2 FQGTGA. V was trimmed by 2 bases and J by 4 bases, leaving 10 bases between them. DNA of the CDR3: TGTGCCAGCAGCTTAGGGAAAGGACCAGATACGCAGTATTTT. It translates to CASSLGKGPDTQYF. Together with reference TRBV7-3 and TRBJ2-3, the CDR3 gives the full variable domain: GAGVSQTPSNKVTEKGKYVELRCDPISGHTALYWYRQSLGQGPEFLIYFQGTGAADDSGLPNDRFFAVRPEGSVSTLKIQRTERGDSAVYLCASSLGKGPDTQYFGPGTRLTVL.

The chain joins TRBV7-9 to TRBJ1-2, with D possibly TRBD1 on 6 matching bases. V was shortened by 3 bases and J by 1 base, with 18 bases between the two germline ends. Germline V gene sequence: CDR1 SEHNR, CDR2 FQNEAQ (reference sequence). The CDR3 is 17 amino acids. As DNA, the CDR3 is TGTGCCAGCAGCTTTGGATGGGACACCGCATTTAACTATGGCTACACCTTC. Protein sequence: CASSFGWDTAFNYGYTF.

The chain has TRBV19 and TRBJ1-4, with 7 nucleotides matching TRBD1. The V gene end was trimmed by 5 bases and the J gene end by 5 bases; junction bases not matched to a gene: 8. Looked up from germline, CDR1 is LNHDA and CDR2 is SQIVND (reference sequence). This CDR3 is 15 amino acids long. This CDR3 is CASSEPDRRNEKLFF. CDR3 nucleotides: TGTGCCAGTAGTGAGCCGGACAGGCGGAATGAAAAACTGTTTTTT.

With respect to this clone: An end of the junction differs from the germline gene, which may be a read error. J is TRBJ2-6 and V is TRBV5-4, with D tentatively TRBD2 (7 bases). The CDR3 sequence is 15 residues long. Germline loops: CDR1 SGHNT, CDR2 YYREEE (reference sequence). The CDR3, as DNA: TGCGCCAGCAGCCAAGGGGGGGTAGGGGCCAACGTCCTGACTTTC. This gives the protein CASSQGGVGANVLTF.

This clone was recorded a few times. The V call is TRBV2, the J call TRBJ2-1; 10 bases agree with TRBD1. Germline CDR1 and CDR2: SNHLY and FYNNEI. The V segment lost 6 bases and the J segment 8 bases; nucleotides outside the gene matches: 7. The CDR3 runs to 14 residues. CDR3 sequence reads: CASRDGTGAYEQFF. For the CDR3, the DNA is TGTGCCAGCAGAGACGGGACAGGGGCATATGAGCAGTTCTTC.

This chain uses TRBV21-1 with TRBJ1-5; the table's D call, TRBD1, was not checked against the DNA. TRBV21-1 corresponds to a pseudogene. CDR3 length equals 18 residues. DNA for the CDR3: TGTGCCCCTCTGGGGGACAGGGGACTACCTGGGGACAATCAGCCCCAGCATTTT. This gives the protein CAPLGDRGLPGDNQPQHF.

The chain uses TRBV9 and TRBJ2-5; 7 bases fit TRBD1. The germline V gene encodes CDR1 SGDLS and CDR2 YYNGEE. This CDR3 region has 15 residues. The ends lost 3 bases at V and 10 bases at J; junction bases unmatched: 15. The CDR3 DNA reads TGTGCCAGCAGCGCGTCCGGGACAGTGGTGGCGGGCCAGTACTTC. Its protein product is CASSASGTVVAGQYF. Full variable domain (missing parts from reference TRBV9 and TRBJ2-5): DSGVTQTPKHLITATGQRVTLRCSPRSGDLSVYWYQQSLDQGLQFLIQYYNGEERAKGNILERFSAQQFPDLHSELNLSSLELGDSALYFCASSASGTVVAGQYFGPGTRLLVL.